The rows below give T cell receptor beta chains drawn from one sample of a study of cytomegalovirus exposure and HLA in healthy donors. Only in-frame clones appear in the TCRdb table, and some are missing; sequencing was by immunoSEQ multiplex PCR. The sample holds approximately 150,000 clones; roughly 80% are singletons and the top ten take less than 3.5%. Sequencing was carried out using PBMCs. Receptors originate from a woman in her twenties or thirties in good health and CMV-seronegative. Both conserved end residues are part of each CDR3. The D gene is left open where the match is weak. Clone size appears in some rows only: once, few, many, or a class for an expanded clone.

CDR3nt: TGTGCCACCAGCGGACAGGGCCGCGGCTATGGCTACACCTTC; CDR3aa: CATSGQGRGYGYTF; j_gene: TRBJ1-2; v_gene: TRBV15; d_gene: TRBD1; abundance: -
CDR3nt: TGCGCCAGCAGCCGAACCCCCGGGGAGACCCAGTACTTC; CDR3aa: CASSRTPGETQYF; j_gene: TRBJ2-5; v_gene: TRBV5-1; d_gene: -; abundance: -
CDR3nt: TGCGCCAGCTCACAGGGGCACTCCTACGAGCAGTACTTC; CDR3aa: CASSQGHSYEQYF; j_gene: TRBJ2-7; v_gene: TRBV10-2; d_gene: TRBD1; abundance: -
CDR3nt: TGCAGCGCCCAAAGGTGGACTAGCACAGATACGCAGTATTTT; CDR3aa: CSAQRWTSTDTQYF; j_gene: TRBJ2-3; v_gene: TRBV29-1; d_gene: -; abundance: -
CDR3nt: TGTGCCATCAGTGAGGGCATAAACACTGAAGCTTTCTTT; CDR3aa: CAISEGINTEAFF; j_gene: TRBJ1-1; v_gene: TRBV10-3; d_gene: -; abundance: few
CDR3nt: TGTGCCAGCAGTTACGGGGGCGGTGGGGCCAACGTCCTGACTTTC; CDR3aa: CASSYGGGGANVLTF; j_gene: TRBJ2-6; v_gene: TRBV6-5; d_gene: -; abundance: -
CDR3nt: TGTGCCATCAGTCCGGGACAGAACTCTGGGGCCAACGTCCTGACTTTC; CDR3aa: CAISPGQNSGANVLTF; j_gene: TRBJ2-6; v_gene: TRBV10-3; d_gene: TRBD1; abundance: -
CDR3nt: TGTGCCAGCAGTTTATGGGGAGATGGGAACGAGCAGTACTTC; CDR3aa: CASSLWGDGNEQYF; j_gene: TRBJ2-7; v_gene: TRBV27; d_gene: -; abundance: -
CDR3nt: TGCGCCAGCAGCCCAGGACAGGGCGTTTCTGAAAAACTGTTTTTT; CDR3aa: CASSPGQGVSEKLFF; j_gene: TRBJ1-4; v_gene: TRBV5-1; d_gene: TRBD1; abundance: -
CDR3nt: TGTGCCAGCAGTGTACTCGGGGATCAAGAGACCCAGTACTTC; CDR3aa: CASSVLGDQETQYF; j_gene: TRBJ2-5; v_gene: TRBV2; d_gene: -; abundance: -
CDR3nt: TGTGCCAGCAGCTTAGTCTCCAGCGGGGGCTACAATGAGCAGTTCTTC; CDR3aa: CASSLVSSGGYNEQFF; j_gene: TRBJ2-1; v_gene: TRBV7-2; d_gene: TRBD2; abundance: once
CDR3nt: TGTGCCACCTTCGAGACAGGGAGGAGGAACACCGGGGAGCTGTTTTTT; CDR3aa: CATFETGRRNTGELFF; j_gene: TRBJ2-2; v_gene: TRBV6-6; d_gene: -; abundance: -
CDR3nt: TGCGCCAGCAGCCCGCATGGGGGGACAGGGGGGGAAAAACTGTTTTTT; CDR3aa: CASSPHGGTGGEKLFF; j_gene: TRBJ1-4; v_gene: TRBV4-3; d_gene: TRBD1; abundance: many
CDR3nt: TGTGCCAGCGGAACGGGACTAGCGGGGGCCCGCGGGTACAATGAGCAGTTCTTC; CDR3aa: CASGTGLAGARGYNEQFF; j_gene: TRBJ2-1; v_gene: TRBV7-3; d_gene: TRBD2; abundance: -
CDR3nt: TGTGCCAGCAGCTTCGGGACAGGGGATGAAAAACTGTTTTTT; CDR3aa: CASSFGTGDEKLFF; j_gene: TRBJ1-4; v_gene: TRBV7-9; d_gene: TRBD1; abundance: -
CDR3nt: TGTGCCAGCAGCTTGCCCCGACAGGGGGCAACGAGCGAGCAGTACTTC; CDR3aa: CASSLPRQGATSEQYF; j_gene: TRBJ2-7; v_gene: TRBV5-4; d_gene: TRBD1; abundance: few
CDR3nt: TGTGCCAGTAGTTTTGGTTCGGGGTTCAATCAGCCCCAGCATTTT; CDR3aa: CASSFGSGFNQPQHF; j_gene: TRBJ1-5; v_gene: TRBV19; d_gene: -; abundance: -
CDR3nt: TGTGCCAGCAGTGTCGGACAGGGGCTCTCCTACGAGCAGTACTTC; CDR3aa: CASSVGQGLSYEQYF; j_gene: TRBJ2-7; v_gene: TRBV27; d_gene: TRBD1; abundance: few
CDR3nt: TGTGCCAGCAGCGGGACAGGGGGCTGGAACGAGCAGTACTTC; CDR3aa: CASSGTGGWNEQYF; j_gene: TRBJ2-7; v_gene: TRBV5-6; d_gene: TRBD1; abundance: few
CDR3nt: TGTGCCAGCAGCTTGGGGACAGGGAATATCAATGAGCAGTTCTTC; CDR3aa: CASSLGTGNINEQFF; j_gene: TRBJ2-1; v_gene: TRBV5-4; d_gene: TRBD1; abundance: -
CDR3nt: TGTGCCAGCTCACCTCTCCCCCAGACTAAAGAGACCCAGTACTTC; CDR3aa: CASSPLPQTKETQYF; j_gene: TRBJ2-5; v_gene: TRBV18; d_gene: -; abundance: -
CDR3nt: TGTGCCAGCAGTTATCAACAGGCGGGGACCTACGAGCAGTACTTC; CDR3aa: CASSYQQAGTYEQYF; j_gene: TRBJ2-7; v_gene: TRBV6-6; d_gene: -; abundance: -
CDR3nt: TGTGCCAGCGGCCCTGAAGCTTTCTTT; CDR3aa: CASGPEAFF; j_gene: TRBJ1-1; v_gene: TRBV28; d_gene: -; abundance: once